The 9 T cell receptor beta chains reported below all come from one sample, sequenced in a study of shared clonotypes between healthy human individuals. Naive CD8 cells lacked CD45RO, underwent positive selection for CCR7 and left out terminally differentiated effector memory CD45RA+ cells. This table comes from immunoSEQ multiplex PCR, and its TCRdb copy is limited to in-frame clones, with some not included. The table has some 740,000 clones, 80% to 95% seen once. Sequenced sample: naive CD8+ T cells sorted from blood. All receptors come from a man aged 30 to 39 in good health.

The chain carries TRBV27 and TRBJ2-3; a weak D match, TRBD2 (7 bases). CDR3 length equals 18 residues. CDR1 and CDR2 from the germline V gene are MNHEY and SMNVEV (reference sequence). V was clipped by 5 bases and J by 4 bases, with 25 bases between them. The CDR3 coding sequence is TGTGCCAGCAGTCCGTTGAAAGAGGGGGGGATAGGTGCAGATACGCAGTATTTT. This sequence encodes CASSPLKEGGIGADTQYF.

This chain uses TRBV7-6 with TRBJ2-3; the D is unclear. Trimming cost V 4 bases and J 14 bases, with 19 bases left between them. Germline CDR1 is SGHVS and CDR2 is FNYEAQ. This CDR3 region has 13 residues. CDR3 protein: CASSSLQAYSLYF. The DNA for the CDR3 is TGTGCCAGCAGCTCCCTCCAGGCCTACTCTTTGTATTTT. Using reference TRBV7-6 and TRBJ2-3 for the parts outside the CDR3, the full variable domain is GAGVSQSPRYKVTKRGQDVALRCDPISGHVSLYWYRQALGQGPEFLTYFNYEAQQDKSGLPNDRFSAERPEGSISTLTIQRTEQRDSAMYRCASSSLQAYSLYFGPGTRLTVL.

This clone appeared a few times. The chain couples TRBV6-1 to TRBJ1-3; D not certain. CDR3 length equals 14 residues. Germline values: CDR1 MNHNS, CDR2 SASEGT. The ends were cut back, 10 bases at V and 0 bases at J, with 13 bases in the middle. CDR3 protein: CATRTFSSGNTIYF. CDR3 DNA sequence: TGTGCCACTCGTACCTTCTCCTCTGGAAACACCATATATTTT.

The J gene is TRBJ2-1, the V gene TRBV9; perhaps TRBD2 as D (6 bases). Trimming stripped 0 bases from V and 6 bases from J, with 16 bases between. The CDR3 sequence is 16 residues long. Germline loops: CDR1 SGDLS, CDR2 YYNGEE. The CDR3 loop is CASSVVALARGNEQFF. CDR3 DNA sequence: TGTGCCAGCAGCGTAGTCGCCCTAGCGAGGGGCAATGAGCAGTTCTTC.

The CDR3 DNA reads as TGTGCTAGTGGAAACGGACTAGCGGGAGGTGGTGAGCAGTTCTTC. This translates into CASGNGLAGGGEQFF. The chain has TRBV12-5 and TRBJ2-1, with 14 bases lining up with TRBD2. The V gene's germline CDR1 is LGHNT and CDR2 FRNRAP. V lost 6 bases, J lost 9 bases, and 7 bases stayed unmatched. The CDR3 totals 15 residues.

The genes are TRBV2 and TRBJ1-5; no clear D gene. Trimming took 0 bases from V and 2 from J, leaving 17 bases between them. The CDR3 loop spans 18 amino acids. Germline V CDR1 and CDR2: SNHLY, FYNNEI. The CDR3 nucleotides read TGTGCCAGCAGTGAAGCTTTAGGCGGCGGGCGGCGCAATCAGCCCCAGCATTTT. It encodes CASSEALGGGRRNQPQHF.

CDR3 sequence: CASSQDMVGDSPANEQFF. For the CDR3, the DNA is TGTGCCAGCAGCCAAGATATGGTAGGCGACTCCCCAGCGAATGAGCAGTTCTTC. This chain links TRBV14 with TRBJ2-1, with D unclear. V gave up 0 bases and J gave up 7 bases, with 22 bases separating them. Germline assignment: CDR1 SGHDN and CDR2 FVKESK. The CDR3 loop spans 18 amino acids.

Notes on this clone: This sample includes further DNA sequences coding for the same CDR3. The chain has TRBV11-2 and TRBJ2-1; the D is unclear. The germline CDR1 and CDR2 sequences are SGHAT and FQNNGV. This CDR3 contains 11 residues. Trimming shortened V by 2 bases and J by 6 bases, and 2 bases separated the two germline ends. CDR3 residues: CASSLFNEQFF. The CDR3 DNA reads as TGTGCCAGCAGCTTATTCAATGAGCAGTTCTTC. The whole variable domain, remainder taken from reference TRBV11-2 and TRBJ2-1, is EAGVAQSPRYKIIEKRQSVAFWCNPISGHATLYWYQQILGQGPKLLIQFQNNGVVDDSQLPKDRFSAERLKGVDSTLKIQPAKLEDSAVYLCASSLFNEQFFGPGTRLTVL.

The chain uses TRBV19 and TRBJ2-3, with D unclear. The CDR3 consists of 14 residues. Germline loops: CDR1 LNHDA, CDR2 SQIVND (reference sequence). V gave up 6 bases and J gave up 3 bases, with 13 bases separating them. The CDR3 DNA follows: TGTGCCAGTAGCTTCCCCTCGCGGACAGATACGCAGTATTTT. Its translation is CASSFPSRTDTQYF.